The entry that follows covers one T cell receptor (beta chain) sequence. Its target is not known. V lost 7 bases to trimming and J lost 10 bases; unmatched junction nucleotides: 6. Per the germline V gene, CDR1 is MDHEN and CDR2 is SYDVKM. The CDR3 is 11 amino acids. The authors prepared the TCRbeta library with unique molecular identifiers. TCRdb re-called the PCR reads with MiXCR, one entry per CDR3 protein. The sample lists about 980,000 distinct CDR3 sequences, 25% to 30% occurring once. This specimen comes from a study of T-cell reconstitution after alpha-beta-depleted transplantation in children. The study's findings and limits: Reported findings indicate that, about two months after transplant, alpha-beta T cells came from several hundred expanded clones, which were derived from non-depleted graft cells. A year post-transplant, T-cell counts and diversity derived mostly from newly produced T cells. TCRbeta diversity was high at day 60 in some patients (a result of surviving recipient T cells and thymic progenitors).

The specimen was PBMCs, mostly from graft donor cells, collected 360 days after TCRalphabeta/CD19-depleted stem cell transplant. The sequence was collected from a boy in the first two years of life who had a stem cell transplant for SCID, so the T cells may come from the graft donor. This sequence joins TRBV28 and TRBJ1-1; 7 bases are a match to TRBD1. As DNA, the CDR3 is TGTGCCAGCATTAAGGGGGCTGTAGCTTTCTTT. Protein product: CASIKGAVAFF.